This T cell receptor (beta chain) was identified during a study of beta chain features in type 1 diabetes. Reverse transcription of all isolated RNA meant that expressed TCRB transcripts were sequenced. Profiled with immunoSEQ multiplex PCR; TCRdb holds only in-frame clones, not every one. The table shows 300,000 to 450,000 clones, with over 8.5% occurring only once. Study observations and caveats: Researchers report that Type 1 diabetes patients had moderately but significantly shorter TCRB CDR3s across all four CD4+ subsets.

Unmatched junction bases numbered 10, after V lost 3 bases and J lost 4 bases. Germline V CDR1 and CDR2: SGHDT, YYEEEE. The CDR3 has 16 residues. This clone turned up a few times. The antigen remains unidentified. Sequences were obtained from central memory CD4+ T cells from blood. This sequence joins TRBV5-6 and TRBJ2-7; TRBD2 matches 10 bases. The clonotype originates from a man between 25 and 39 years old with type 1 diabetes. The CDR3 nucleotides read TGTGCCAGCAGCTCCTATTTGTCTAGCGGGGGATACGAGCAGTACTTC. Residues: CASSSYLSSGGYEQYF.